Following are 18 T cell receptor beta chains from one sample sequenced in a study of blood T cell repertoires in COVID-19. Using immunoSEQ multiplex PCR, the repertoire was profiled, and TCRdb retains in-frame clones only, with some absent. The sample holds a few hundred thousand clones, 88% seen once. Sequenced sample: peripheral blood. These receptors were obtained from a man older than 75 with acute or convalescent COVID-19.

Points on this clone: Distinct nucleotide sequences in the sample also encode this CDR3. The chain joins TRBV12-3 or TRBV12-4 to TRBJ1-2; TRBD1 agrees at 7 bases. Losses at the gene ends were 2 bases for V and 4 bases for J; bases not matched to a gene: 1. This CDR3 is built from 13 residues. In DNA form, the CDR3 reads TGTGCCAGCAGTTTAAGACAGGGCTATGGCTACACCTTC. Translation gives CASSLRQGYGYTF.

This chain connects TRBV7-9 to TRBJ2-7, with 11 bases that match TRBD2. Per germline, CDR1 SEHNR and CDR2 FQNEAQ (reference sequence). This CDR3 is 16 amino acids long. V gave up 4 bases and J gave up 2 bases; unmatched junction bases: 7. The CDR3 coding sequence is TGTGCCAGCAGCTCGGGACTAGCGGCAATCACCTACGAGCAGTACTTC. Protein product: CASSSGLAAITYEQYF.

The CDR3 protein is CASSPTGEQFF. DNA of the CDR3: TGTGCCAGCTCACCGACAGGGGAGCAGTTCTTC. The chain has TRBV18 and TRBJ2-1; 7 bases agree with TRBD1. With 3 bases clipped from V and 10 bases from J, the junction kept 0 bases outside the gene matches. This CDR3 has 11 residues. Germline V gives CDR1 KGHSH, CDR2 LQKENI.

The CDR3 loop is CAISEQGHEQYF. CDR3 coding DNA: TGTGCCATCAGCGAACAGGGCCACGAGCAGTACTTC. The rearrangement joins TRBV10-3 to TRBJ2-7; possible D gene TRBD1, 6 bases. Germline loops: CDR1 ENHRY, CDR2 SYGVKD. V was clipped by 6 bases and J by 5 bases, with 11 bases between them. This CDR3 contains 12 residues.

The V call is TRBV21-1, the J call TRBJ1-5. TRBV21-1 is described as a pseudogene. CDR3 length: 18 residues. CDR3 in amino acids: CASSKVRRDGGDNQPQHF. The CDR3 bases are TGTGCCAGCAGCAAAGTTAGGAGAGACGGGGGAGACAATCAGCCCCAGCATTTT.

This clone was seen at least ten times. V is TRBV3-1 (or the pseudogene TRBV3-2) and J is TRBJ1-1; the match to TRBD1 covers 7 bases. The trim removed 2 bases at V and 6 bases at J, leaving 6 bases unmatched. CDR1 and CDR2 from the germline V gene are LGHDT and YNNKEL (reference sequence). This CDR3 is 14 amino acids long. The CDR3 protein is CASSQPDRDSEAFF. The DNA for the CDR3 is TGTGCCAGCAGCCAACCAGACAGGGATTCTGAAGCTTTCTTT.

The chain links TRBV9 to TRBJ1-5; 7 positions match TRBD1. After removal of 0 bases from V and 0 bases from J, the junction contained 6 bases not matched to a gene. CDR1 is SGDLS, CDR2 YYNGEE, per germline. CDR3 length: 17 amino acids. The CDR3 DNA reads as TGTGCCAGCAGCGTAGGGACAGGCATCTATAGCAATCAGCCCCAGCATTTT. Translation gives CASSVGTGIYSNQPQHF.

The chain combines TRBV19 with TRBJ1-1; D is possibly TRBD1 (5 bases). This CDR3 has 13 amino acids. Trimming left V 5 bases short and J 6 bases short, with 13 bases between. The germline CDR1 and CDR2 sequences are LNHDA and SQIVND (reference sequence). The CDR3 region is CASSGPGQAEAFF. The CDR3 DNA sequence: TGTGCCAGTAGTGGCCCAGGACAAGCTGAAGCTTTCTTT.

This clone was seen a few times. The rearrangement links TRBV12-5 to TRBJ1-1; TRBD1 matches 8 bases. The CDR3 is 15 amino acids. Germline CDR1 and CDR2: LGHNT and FRNRAP. Trimming cost V 3 bases and J 3 bases; bases outside gene matches: 6. CDR3 sequence reads: CASGFSGTGHTEAFF. For the CDR3, the DNA is TGTGCTAGTGGTTTTTCCGGGACAGGCCACACTGAAGCTTTCTTT.

The chain uses TRBV3-1 (or the pseudogene TRBV3-2) and TRBJ2-2; D call uncertain. Germline CDR1 and CDR2: LGHDT and YNNKEL (reference sequence). This CDR3 has 13 residues. V lost 1 base and J lost 5, with 5 bases in between. In DNA form, the CDR3 reads TGTGCCAGCAGCCAAGGAGGAACCGGGGAGCTGTTTTTT. Amino acids: CASSQGGTGELFF.

V gene TRBV21-1 combines with J gene TRBJ1-5. TRBV21-1 is tagged as a pseudogene. The CDR3 has 15 residues. Here the CDR3 DNA reads TGTGCCATCCCTTCGAGAGGCGGGACCAATCAGCCCCAGCATTTT. Amino acids: CAIPSRGGTNQPQHF.

The CDR3 DNA is TGCGCCAGCAGCCAGCAGACAGGGGCGAGTCAGCCCCAGCATTTT. It yields the protein CASSQQTGASQPQHF. This chain joins TRBV4-1 and TRBJ1-5; 8 nucleotides match TRBD1. The trim removed 3 bases at V and 6 bases at J, leaving 7 bases unmatched. CDR3 length: 15 amino acids. CDR1 is MGHRA, CDR2 YSYEKL, per germline.

The V call is TRBV7-2, the J call TRBJ2-1; the match to TRBD2 covers 10 bases. This CDR3 spans 15 amino acids. Per the germline V gene, CDR1 is SGHTA and CDR2 is FQGNSA. V gave up 5 bases and J gave up 4 bases; unmatched junction bases: 5. CDR3 nucleotides: TGTGCCAGCAGCACCAGGACTAGCGGATACAATGAGCAGTTCTTC. It codes for CASSTRTSGYNEQFF.

The gene calls are TRBV11-2 and TRBJ1-1, with TRBD1 matching 7 bases. Germline-derived CDR1 and CDR2 are SGHAT and FQNNGV. The CDR3 spans 13 residues. V shed 2 bases, J shed 8 bases, and the junction held 5 bases outside the gene matches. The CDR3: CASSLTGDAEAFF. CDR3 nucleotides: TGTGCCAGCAGCTTAACAGGGGATGCGGAAGCTTTCTTT.

The chain couples TRBV25-1 to TRBJ1-2; TRBD1 matches at 8 bases. This CDR3 is 17 amino acids long. The germline CDR1 and CDR2 sequences are MGHDK and SYGVNS. After removal of 1 base from V and 3 bases from J, the junction contained 10 bases not matched to a gene. The CDR3 protein is CASSEFSLMDRDYGYTF. CDR3 nucleotides: TGTGCCAGCAGTGAATTTTCGTTGATGGACAGGGACTATGGCTACACCTTC.

The rearrangement links TRBV7-9 to TRBJ2-4; 8 positions agree with TRBD1. V shed 4 bases, J shed 7 bases, and the junction held 21 bases outside the gene matches. Germline V gives CDR1 SEHNR, CDR2 FQNEAQ (reference sequence). This CDR3 has 19 amino acids. The DNA of the CDR3 is TGTGCCAGCAGCTCTCCCTCCGGAGGGGCAGGGGGCGTTCTGAACATTCAGTACTTC. Its translation is CASSSPSGGAGGVLNIQYF. The full variable domain, with the rest looked up from reference TRBV7-9 and TRBJ2-4, is DTGVSQNPRHKITKRGQNVTFRCDPISEHNRLYWYRQTLGQGPEFLTYFQNEAQLEKSRLLSDRFSAERPKGSFSTLEIQRTEQGDSAMYLCASSSPSGGAGGVLNIQYFGAGTRLSVL.

The rearrangement uses TRBV19 and TRBJ2-2; 8 bases align to TRBD1. Germline V gene lookup returns CDR1 LNHDA and CDR2 SQIVND (reference sequence). V lost 7 bases to trimming and J lost 6 bases; unmatched junction nucleotides: 4. The CDR3 loop spans 13 amino acids. In DNA form, the CDR3 reads TGTGCCAGTATTCAGGGGGCAGCCGGGGAGCTGTTTTTT. Translation gives CASIQGAAGELFF.

The chain has TRBV27 and TRBJ2-1; 9 positions match TRBD2. CDR1 is MNHEY, CDR2 SMNVEV, per germline (reference sequence). The CDR3 runs 17 residues. With V trimmed by 7 bases and J by 6 bases, 16 bases remained unmatched. CDR3 region: CASNSFGSGRRSNEQFF. In DNA form, the CDR3 reads TGTGCCAGCAATTCCTTCGGTAGCGGGAGAAGAAGCAATGAGCAGTTCTTC.